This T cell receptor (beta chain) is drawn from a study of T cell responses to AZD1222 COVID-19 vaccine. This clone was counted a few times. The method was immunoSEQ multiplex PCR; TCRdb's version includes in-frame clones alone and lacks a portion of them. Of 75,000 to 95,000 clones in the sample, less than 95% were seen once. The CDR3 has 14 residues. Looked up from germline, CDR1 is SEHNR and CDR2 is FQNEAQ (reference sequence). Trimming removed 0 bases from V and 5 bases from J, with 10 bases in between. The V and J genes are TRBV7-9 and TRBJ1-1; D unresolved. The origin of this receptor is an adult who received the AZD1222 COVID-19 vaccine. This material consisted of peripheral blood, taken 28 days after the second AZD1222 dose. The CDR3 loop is CASSLALGSTEAFF. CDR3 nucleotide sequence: TGTGCCAGCAGCTTAGCGCTGGGGTCGACTGAAGCTTTCTTT.